The clone carrying this T cell receptor beta chain has just a few counts. Its target is unknown. This sample was taken from a study of a mutant IDH1 vaccine in newly diagnosed glioma. Produced via immunoSEQ multiplex PCR; TCRdb's table is partial and in-frame only. The sample records tens of thousands of clones, roughly 80% being singletons. V lost 9 bases and J lost 1, with 7 bases in between. The V gene's germline CDR1 is MGHDK and CDR2 SYGVNS. The CDR3 runs to 12 residues. The sample's time point: week 11, during vaccination. Topical imiquimod accompanied each vaccine dose, which consisted of 300 ug of mutant IDH1 20-mer peptide.

The sample was PBMCs, taken from a glioma patient whose treatment included an IDH1 peptide vaccine. The source of this sequence is a woman between 18 and 30 years old with glioma. V and J are TRBV25-1 and TRBJ1-3; TRBD1 is a possible D gene (5 bases). The CDR3 spells CASQGSGNTIYF. The CDR3 DNA is TGTGCCAGTCAGGGATCTGGAAACACCATATATTTT.